This T cell receptor (beta chain) was retrieved from a study of regulatory T cells in long-lasting Graves disease. Study-level background: Patients with persistent Graves' disease had over 5 years of antithyroid drugs and persistent TSH receptor antibodies.

This clonotype was recorded a few times. Time point described: persistent/refractory GD, antithyroid drugs over 5 years with positive TRAb. The TCR library was made from RNA that had been extracted from PBMCs in TRIzol. V lost 6 bases, J lost 2 bases, and 19 bases lay in between. Germline loops: CDR1 DFQATT, CDR2 SNEGSKA (reference sequence). The CDR3 consists of 15 residues. CDR3-region Arm-PCR and iRepertoire HTBI primers produced the TCR beta libraries. In the original analysis: The samples yielded 62 TRBV and more than eleven TRBJ segments. In TCRdb, the multiplex PCR reads were re-called with MiXCR into one record per CDR3 protein. TCRdb assigned the V and J calls; the authors' analysis was not used. The sample includes around 460,000 distinct CDR3 sequences, roughly 23% seen only once; the top ten take around 14%.

This TCR was sampled from a female donor with Graves disease. The gene calls are TRBV20-1 and TRBJ2-5, with D possibly being TRBD1 or TRBD2 (5 bases each). The input for sequencing was peripheral blood mononuclear cells (PBMCs), taken when the disease was refractory, from a patient treated with antithyroid drugs. CDR3 nucleotides: TGCAGTGCGGAAAAACCCGGGACCAGGCAAGAGACCCAGTACTTC. It encodes CSAEKPGTRQETQYF.